One sample yielded the 14 T cell receptor beta chains listed below, sequenced in a study of blood T cell repertoires in COVID-19. Clones were sequenced by immunoSEQ multiplex PCR, and TCRdb holds only the in-frame ones, with some missing. The table lists about 380,000 clones, around 89% of them singletons. Sequenced material: PBMCs or T cells enriched from blood (not recorded which). The receptor set was obtained from a woman between 18 and 30 years old who had recovered from COVID-19.

This rearrangement joins TRBV19 to TRBJ2-3; possibly TRBD1 for D (5 bases). CDR3 size: 15 residues. V was trimmed by 1 base and J by 2 bases, leaving 10 bases between them. Germline V CDR1 and CDR2: LNHDA, SQIVND (reference sequence). CDR3 protein: CASSIGNRPTDTQYF. For the CDR3, the DNA is TGTGCCAGTAGTATAGGGAACAGGCCCACAGATACGCAGTATTTT.

V is TRBV5-6 and J is TRBJ1-5; no firm D call. The CDR3 sequence is 13 residues long. CDR1 and CDR2 from the germline V gene are SGHDT and YYEEEE. Trimming pared 4 bases from V and 4 bases from J, leaving 9 bases between. The CDR3 protein is CASSLARNQPQHF. The CDR3 DNA reads as TGTGCCAGCAGCCTCGCGAGAAATCAGCCCCAGCATTTT.

The CDR3 nucleotides read TGTGCCAGCAGCCAAGAACTAGCGGGCTCCTACAATGAGCAGTTCTTC. It specifies CASSQELAGSYNEQFF. The gene calls are TRBV4-2 and TRBJ2-1; 9 nucleotides line up with TRBD2. The ends lost 0 bases at V and 0 bases at J; junction bases unmatched: 0. The length of the CDR3 is 16 residues. Germline assignment: CDR1 LGHNA and CDR2 YNFKEQ.

Regarding this clone: The junction and the germline gene differ at one end; a read error may be behind it. The CDR3 spells CASSLGQGATDTQYF. The CDR3 DNA reads TGTGCTAGCAGCTTAGGACAGGGGGCCACAGATACGCAGTATTTT. The gene calls are TRBV7-7 and TRBJ2-3; 11 positions agree with TRBD1. The CDR3 length is 15 residues. Germline-derived CDR1 and CDR2 are SSHAT and FNYEAQ (reference sequence).

In this sample, this clone turned up a few times. The J gene is TRBJ2-7, the V gene TRBV7-9, with TRBD1 matching over 7 bases. The CDR3 spans 16 residues. Germline lookup yields CDR1 SEHNR and CDR2 FQNEAQ (reference sequence). Trimming cost V 2 bases and J 0 bases; bases outside gene matches: 7. The CDR3 bases are TGTGCCAGCAGCTTATCATTCCGGGACAGCTCCTACGAGCAGTACTTC. It codes for CASSLSFRDSSYEQYF. The full variable domain, with the rest looked up from reference TRBV7-9 and TRBJ2-7, is DTGVSQNPRHKITKRGQNVTFRCDPISEHNRLYWYRQTLGQGPEFLTYFQNEAQLEKSRLLSDRFSAERPKGSFSTLEIQRTEQGDSAMYLCASSLSFRDSSYEQYFGPGTRLTVT.

The chain uses TRBV6-1 and TRBJ1-2; 9 bases are shared with TRBD1. The CDR3 runs 12 residues. The germline V gene encodes CDR1 MNHNS and CDR2 SASEGT. The ends lost 7 bases at V and 9 bases at J; junction bases unmatched: 6. The CDR3 nucleotides are TGTGCCAGCATTACAGGACAGGGGAGCTACACCTTC. It codes for CASITGQGSYTF.

CDR3 in amino acids: CASSQGQGKYGYTF. The CDR3 coding sequence is TGTGCCAGCAGTCAAGGACAGGGAAAATATGGCTACACCTTC. The chain links TRBV28 to TRBJ1-2; the match to TRBD1 covers 8 bases. Germline lookup yields CDR1 MDHEN and CDR2 SYDVKM. The junction had 7 bases not matched to a gene; V was cut back by 5 bases and J by 5 bases. The CDR3 covers 14 residues.

The chain employs TRBV30 and TRBJ1-2; no clear D gene. V gave up 2 bases and J gave up 2 bases, with 9 bases separating them. In germline, CDR1 is GTSNPN, CDR2 SVGIG (reference sequence). The CDR3 is made up of 13 amino acids. The CDR3 reads CAWSKETNYGYTF. In DNA form, the CDR3 reads TGTGCCTGGAGTAAGGAGACCAACTATGGCTACACCTTC. The complete variable domain, with remaining parts taken from reference TRBV30 and TRBJ1-2, reads SQTIHQWPATLVQPVGSPLSLECTVEGTSNPNLYWYRQAAGRGLQLLFYSVGIGQISSEVPQNLSASRPQDRQFILSSKKLLLSDSGFYLCAWSKETNYGYTFGSGTRLTVV.

J is TRBJ1-3 and V is TRBV5-1, with a weak D call TRBD1 (5 bases). This CDR3 has 15 amino acids. CDR1 is SGHRS, CDR2 YFSETQ, per germline. Trimming removed 0 bases at V and 2 bases at J, with 9 bases between. The CDR3: CASSLEAGTGNTIYF. DNA for the CDR3: TGCGCCAGCAGCTTGGAGGCAGGGACTGGAAACACCATATATTTT.

The chain uses TRBV5-1 and TRBJ2-1, with 10 positions matching TRBD1. Germline trimming cut 7 bases from V and 7 bases from J; bases unmatched to any gene: 11. The CDR3 runs to 15 residues. Germline CDR1 and CDR2: SGHRS and YFSETQ. The CDR3 reads CASGQGGNWGNEQFF. Written as DNA, the CDR3 is TGCGCCAGCGGACAGGGGGGAAACTGGGGAAATGAGCAGTTCTTC.

This clone has only a few counts. The CDR3 DNA sequence: TGTGCCAGCAGCCAGACAGGGGCCCCGGACACTGAAGCTTTCTTT. It encodes CASSQTGAPDTEAFF. V and J are TRBV7-9 and TRBJ1-1, with 8 bases identical to TRBD1. CDR3 size: 15 residues. CDR1 and CDR2 from the germline V gene are SEHNR and FQNEAQ (reference sequence). V shed 5 bases and J 3 bases; nucleotides not matched to a gene: 8.

This chain connects TRBV5-1 to TRBJ1-5; D is unresolved. V was cut by 5 bases and J by 2 bases, with 14 bases left in between. The CDR3 is made up of 15 amino acids. Germline-derived CDR1 and CDR2 are SGHRS and YFSETQ. The CDR3 DNA sequence: TGCGCCAGCAGTTGGGGTTCGGGAGGCAATCAGCCCCAGCATTTT. It translates to CASSWGSGGNQPQHF.

The chain couples TRBV2 to TRBJ2-6; perhaps TRBD1 as D (6 bases). Germline values: CDR1 SNHLY, CDR2 FYNNEI. The CDR3 sequence is 17 residues long. V gave up 6 bases and J gave up 1 base, with 16 bases separating them. The CDR3 DNA sequence: TGTGCCAGCAGAAGACAGGAAGACTGGTCTGGGGCCAACGTCCTGACTTTC. This encodes CASRRQEDWSGANVLTF.

The chain carries TRBV6-5 and TRBJ1-5; no clear D. The germline V gene encodes CDR1 MNHEY and CDR2 SVGAGI. This CDR3 comprises 14 residues. Trimming cost V 5 bases and J 1 base, with 9 bases left between them. CDR3 nucleotides: TGTGCCAGCAGTCCTTCGGGGAGCAATCAGCCCCAGCATTTT. Encoded protein: CASSPSGSNQPQHF.